The 26 T cell receptor beta chains reported below all come from one sample, sequenced in a study of cytomegalovirus exposure and HLA in healthy donors. Use of 60 Vbeta and 13 Jbeta primers characterized the PCR. Libraries were prepared by immunoSEQ multiplex PCR; TCRdb keeps only in-frame clonotypes and omits some of them. Of 150,000 to 200,000 clones listed, approximately 81% were seen once; the top ten hold about 2.5%. Sequencing was carried out using PBMCs. These TCRs come from a woman aged 50 to 60 in good health and CMV-seronegative.

The chain carries TRBV4-3 and TRBJ2-2; 7 nucleotides match TRBD2. The CDR3 covers 15 residues. V dropped 1 base and J dropped 4; count of bases not matched to a gene: 3. Germline values: CDR1 LGHNA, CDR2 YSLEER. The CDR3 DNA is TGCGCCAGCAGCCAAGTTGGCGGGGGCACCGGGGAGCTGTTTTTT. It specifies CASSQVGGGTGELFF.

This clone has more than one count but fewer than ten. This chain joins TRBV7-3 and TRBJ2-1; 7 bases line up with TRBD1. V trimming: 5 bases; J trimming: 4 bases; junction bases outside the gene matches: 11. This CDR3 contains 16 residues. The germline V gene has CDR1 SGHTA and CDR2 FQGTGA. The CDR3 loop is CASSVNAAGGYNEQFF. Here the CDR3 DNA reads TGTGCCAGCAGCGTAAATGCGGCAGGGGGTTACAATGAGCAGTTCTTC.

This chain joins TRBV6-1 and TRBJ2-7; 8 bases agree with TRBD2. V trimming: 6 bases; J trimming: 5 bases; junction bases outside the gene matches: 12. This CDR3 contains 15 residues. Germline V lookup: CDR1 MNHNS, CDR2 SASEGT. CDR3 loop: CASSAGGSGANEQYF. For the CDR3, the DNA is TGTGCCAGCAGCGCTGGTGGTAGCGGGGCGAACGAGCAGTACTTC.

The rearrangement uses TRBV5-8 and TRBJ1-4; a weak D match, TRBD1 (6 bases). The germline gives CDR1 SGHTS, CDR2 YDEGEE. The V gene lost 3 bases and the J gene lost 2 bases, with 14 bases spanning the gap. The CDR3 has 16 amino acids. The CDR3 loop reads CASSWGQGATNEKLFF. The CDR3 DNA reads TGTGCCAGCAGCTGGGGGCAGGGTGCTACTAATGAAAAACTGTTTTTT.

DNA of the CDR3: TGTGCCAGCAGCTTAATGGGACTAGCGGGAGGGACCTCCTACGAGCAGTACTTC. Residues: CASSLMGLAGGTSYEQYF. The V call is TRBV7-9, the J call TRBJ2-7, with TRBD2 matching over 16 bases. Germline CDR1 and CDR2: SEHNR and FQNEAQ (reference sequence). Trimming at V came to 2 bases and at J to 0 bases, leaving 4 bases not matched to a gene. The CDR3 is 18 residues long. Full variable domain (remainder filled in from reference TRBV7-9 and TRBJ2-7): DTGVSQNPRHKITKRGQNVTFRCDPISEHNRLYWYRQTLGQGPEFLTYFQNEAQLEKSRLLSDRFSAERPKGSFSTLEIQRTEQGDSAMYLCASSLMGLAGGTSYEQYFGPGTRLTVT.

This clone was recorded a few times. The sample contains more than one DNA sequence encoding this CDR3. The chain combines TRBV7-3 with TRBJ1-1, with D possibly matching TRBD1 (5 bases). Trimming removed 2 bases at V and 0 bases at J, with 7 bases between. Germline CDR1 SGHTA, CDR2 FQGTGA. The CDR3 extends over 14 amino acids. CDR3 DNA: TGTGCCAGCAGCTTAGGGGGGTTGAACACTGAAGCTTTCTTT. This gives the protein CASSLGGLNTEAFF.

This clone turned up a few times. This chain connects TRBV9 to TRBJ2-1, with 8 bases that match TRBD2. From germline, CDR1 is SGDLS and CDR2 YYNGEE. This CDR3 contains 15 residues. The ends lost 0 bases at V and 4 bases at J; junction bases unmatched: 3. DNA for the CDR3: TGTGCCAGCAGCGTAGACCAGCGGGAGTACAATGAGCAGTTCTTC. Translating gives CASSVDQREYNEQFF.

This clone turned up a few times. The chain links TRBV4-2 to TRBJ2-7; 7 bases are shared with TRBD2. This CDR3 has 13 residues. After removal of 1 base from V and 4 bases from J, the junction contained 1 base not matched to a gene. Germline V lookup: CDR1 LGHNA, CDR2 YNFKEQ. The CDR3 DNA sequence: TGTGCCAGCAGCCAAGGCGGGAGATACGAGCAGTACTTC. This sequence encodes CASSQGGRYEQYF.

CDR3 nucleotide sequence: TGTGCCAGCAGCTTGAGTAGCGGGGGAGGAGGGGAGCTGTTTTTT. It translates to CASSLSSGGGGELFF. The gene calls are TRBV7-6 and TRBJ2-2; 9 bases are a match to TRBD2. Per germline, CDR1 SGHVS and CDR2 FNYEAQ. The CDR3 sequence is 15 residues long. J gave up 8 bases and V 3 bases, and 7 bases lay outside the gene matches.

As to this clone: Other nucleotide sequences from this sample produce the same CDR3. The J gene is TRBJ1-6, the V gene TRBV2, with D maybe TRBD1 (6 bases). Germline-derived CDR1 and CDR2 are SNHLY and FYNNEI. Trimming stripped 11 bases from V and 7 bases from J, with 15 bases between. This CDR3 contains 13 residues. This chain's CDR3 is CALANRANSPLHF. CDR3 DNA: TGTGCCTTAGCGAACAGGGCAAATTCACCCCTCCACTTT.

Comments on this clone: One end of the junction does not line up with germline, which may come from a read error. The J gene is TRBJ2-7, the V gene TRBV7-9; weak D call: TRBD1 (5 bases). The germline CDR1 and CDR2 sequences are SEHNR and FQNEAQ (reference sequence). The CDR3 spans 16 residues. CDR3 DNA sequence: TGTTCCAGCAGCCTCTCCAGACAGACAAGCTCCTACGAGCAGTACTTC. Translation: CSSSLSRQTSSYEQYF.

The chain recombines TRBV12-5 with TRBJ2-2; 10 bases map to TRBD2. Germline CDR1 LGHNT, CDR2 FRNRAP. There are 15 residues in the CDR3. Trimming at V came to 4 bases and at J to 6 bases, leaving 5 bases not matched to a gene. Written as DNA, the CDR3 is TGTGCTAGTGGTTCCAGCGGGAGGGCCCCCGGGGAGCTGTTTTTT. Its translation is CASGSSGRAPGELFF.

The chain joins TRBV7-2 to TRBJ2-2; a weak D match, TRBD2 (5 bases). This CDR3 is built from 13 residues. V was cut by 5 bases and J by 4 bases, with 8 bases left in between. From germline, CDR1 is SGHTA and CDR2 FQGNSA. The CDR3: CASSKEGTGELFF. The CDR3 DNA reads TGTGCCAGCAGCAAAGAGGGCACCGGGGAGCTGTTTTTT. Filled out from reference TRBV7-2 and TRBJ2-2, the complete variable domain reads GAGVSQSPSNKVTEKGKDVELRCDPISGHTALYWYRQSLGQGLEFLIYFQGNSAPDKSGLPSDRFSAERTGGSVSTLTIQRTQQEDSAVYLCASSKEGTGELFFGEGSRLTVL.

V is TRBV9 and J is TRBJ2-3, with D uncertain. Germline V gene lookup returns CDR1 SGDLS and CDR2 YYNGEE. V shed 0 bases and J shed 6 bases, with 5 bases lying between them. This CDR3 region has 12 residues. The DNA for the CDR3 is TGTGCCAGCAGCGTAGGAGGCGATACGCAGTATTTT. Its protein is CASSVGGDTQYF.

In its sample, this clone was seen a few times. This chain connects TRBV4-1 to TRBJ2-5; D may be TRBD2 (5 bases). V shed 0 bases and J shed 1 base, with 9 bases lying between them. Germline V lookup: CDR1 MGHRA, CDR2 YSYEKL. This CDR3 is built from 15 residues. CDR3 DNA sequence: TGCGCCAGCAGCCAAGATCTAGCCCTCCAAGAGACCCAGTACTTC. It encodes CASSQDLALQETQYF.

V gene TRBV4-3 combines with J gene TRBJ2-1; 10 bases line up with TRBD2. Per germline, CDR1 LGHNA and CDR2 YSLEER. The CDR3 is made up of 16 amino acids. V lost 1 base and J lost 8; bases outside the gene matches: 8. CDR3 amino acids: CASSQGPSGSLDEQFF. DNA for the CDR3: TGCGCCAGCAGCCAAGGCCCTAGCGGGAGTTTAGATGAGCAGTTCTTC.

The J gene is TRBJ2-7, the V gene TRBV19; D is possibly TRBD2 (6 bases). Trimming took 0 bases from V and 2 from J, leaving 11 bases between them. The CDR3 is 15 residues long. The germline gives CDR1 LNHDA, CDR2 SQIVND (reference sequence). CDR3 amino acids: CASSIERAGAYEQYF. CDR3 DNA: TGTGCCAGTAGTATAGAGAGAGCGGGCGCCTACGAGCAGTACTTC.

The V call is TRBV5-8, the J call TRBJ2-1, with D maybe TRBD1 (5 bases). Trimming pared 4 bases from V and 10 bases from J, leaving 21 bases between. There are 15 residues in the CDR3. CDR1 and CDR2 (germline): SGHTS, YDEGEE. The CDR3 DNA reads TGTGCCAGCAGCGCGAGGTCAGGGTATTCCTTAGAGCAGTTCTTC. Translating gives CASSARSGYSLEQFF. The complete variable domain, with remaining parts taken from reference TRBV5-8 and TRBJ2-1, reads EAGVTQSPTHLIKTRGQQATLRCSPISGHTSVYWYQQALGLGLQFLLWYDEGEERNRGNFPPRFSGRQFPNYSSELNVNALELEDSALYLCASSARSGYSLEQFFGPGTRLTVL.

This clone has more than one count but fewer than ten. V usage is TRBV6-1 and J usage is TRBJ1-1; D is unclear. Trimming shortened V by 2 bases and J by 0 bases, and 10 bases separated the two germline ends. The CDR3 totals 15 residues. Germline V lookup: CDR1 MNHNS, CDR2 SASEGT. CDR3 nucleotides: TGTGCCAGCAGTGAACCCAGAGGTTTGAACACTGAAGCTTTCTTT. This encodes CASSEPRGLNTEAFF.

By proportion, this clone is medium-sized. The V gene is TRBV4-2, the J gene TRBJ1-2, with D possibly being TRBD1 (6 bases). Germline V gene data show CDR1 as LGHNA and CDR2 as YNFKEQ. The CDR3 loop spans 15 amino acids. Trimming shortened V by 0 bases and J by 4 bases, and 12 bases separated the two germline ends. The CDR3 loop reads CASSQDGWTVYGYTF. The CDR3 DNA reads TGTGCCAGCAGCCAAGATGGGTGGACAGTCTATGGCTACACCTTC.

As concerns this clone: One junction end disagrees with the germline gene, perhaps due to a read error. This sample includes further DNA sequences coding for the same CDR3. The chain has TRBV14 and TRBJ1-6; TRBD1 is a possible D gene (5 bases). This CDR3 is 15 amino acids long. Germline V gene data show CDR1 as SGHDN and CDR2 as FVKESK. The CDR3: CASSQNQGGNSPLHF. In DNA form, the CDR3 reads TGTGCCAGCAGCCAGAACCAGGGTGGGAATTCCCCCCTCCACTTT.

The J gene is TRBJ1-5, the V gene TRBV7-9; 7 positions match TRBD1. J gave up 1 base and V 1 base, and 10 bases lay outside the gene matches. CDR1 is SEHNR and CDR2 is FQNEAQ in the germline V gene (reference sequence). The CDR3 is 18 residues long. The CDR3 sequence is CASSLETGWGYSNQPQHF. DNA of the CDR3: TGTGCCAGCAGCTTAGAGACAGGGTGGGGATACAGCAATCAGCCCCAGCATTTT.

J is TRBJ1-2 and V is TRBV19, with D tentatively TRBD1 (6 bases). The CDR3 sequence is 13 residues long. CDR1 and CDR2 from the germline V gene are LNHDA and SQIVND (reference sequence). The V gene lost 4 bases and the J gene lost 2 bases, with 8 bases spanning the gap. CDR3 region: CASSTTGNYGYTF. The CDR3 coding sequence is TGTGCCAGTAGTACCACAGGGAACTATGGCTACACCTTC.

A single count supports this clone. The V gene is TRBV20-1, the J gene TRBJ1-4; D is unresolved. CDR1 and CDR2 from the germline V gene are DFQATT and SNEGSKA (reference sequence). The CDR3 extends over 11 amino acids. As DNA, the CDR3 is TGCGGCGGGCAGAGAAATGAAAAACTGTTTTTT. It codes for CGGQRNEKLFF.

The rearrangement uses TRBV14 and TRBJ2-1, with 8 bases matching TRBD1. CDR3 length equals 13 residues. V trimming: 5 bases; J trimming: 7 bases; junction bases outside the gene matches: 4. CDR1 is SGHDN, CDR2 FVKESK, per germline. This chain's CDR3 is CASSATGVNEQFF. The DNA for the CDR3 is TGTGCCAGCAGCGCGACAGGGGTTAATGAGCAGTTCTTC.

As concerns this clone: Sequence at one end of the junction differs from germline and may be a read error. The chain is built from TRBV7-9 and TRBJ2-7, with 10 bases that match TRBD1. In germline, CDR1 is SEHNR, CDR2 FQNEAQ (reference sequence). The CDR3 runs to 14 residues. The CDR3 sequence: CSSTHRDRGSEQYF. The CDR3 DNA reads TGTTCCAGCACTCACCGGGACAGGGGTTCCGAGCAGTACTTC.